The rows below give T cell receptor beta chains drawn from one sample of a study of blood T cells in healthy people across ages. TCRdb fed the 5' RACE reads into MiXCR, producing one record per CDR3 protein. The sample has 1.5 million to 2 million distinct CDR3 sequences, approximately 32% seen once. The sample consisted of blood. The source of these receptors is a woman aged 25 to 39 in good health. Each CDR3 is given with its conserved first and last residue. D genes are given only for firm matches. Clone size is stated in some rows and not others, as once, few, many or a class when expanded.

j_call	clone_size	v_call	d_call	cdr3_nt	cdr3_aa
TRBJ2-6	-	TRBV6-1	-	TGTGCCAGCAGTGAAGTGGTGGGCAGTGTCTCTGGGGCCAACGTCCTGACTTTC	CASSEVVGSVSGANVLTF
TRBJ1-2	few	TRBV4-1	TRBD1	TGCGCCAGCAGCCAAGAGTCCCGGGACAGGGACGGCTACACCTTC	CASSQESRDRDGYTF
TRBJ2-1	-	TRBV4-1	TRBD1	TGCGCCAGCAGCCAGAGGGGACCGGGACAGGGAGGGGCGACCTACAATGGGCAGTTCTTC	CASSQRGPGQGGATYNGQFF
TRBJ2-7	-	TRBV15	-	TGTGCCACCAAGGCAAGAGGGCCCTACGAGCAGTACTTC	CATKARGPYEQYF
TRBJ1-2	-	TRBV7-3	-	TGTGCCAGCAGCTCCCAACAGGGCTTGGTCGGAAGTGGCTACACCTTC	CASSSQQGLVGSGYTF
TRBJ2-3	-	TRBV4-2	TRBD2	TGTGCCAGCAGCCAAGCCGGAGCTAGCGGGGGCGCAGATACGCAGTATTTT	CASSQAGASGGADTQYF
TRBJ2-3	many	TRBV12-3/TRBV12-4	TRBD1	TGTGCCAGCGGACAGGGAGGTACAGATACGCAGTATTTT	CASGQGGTDTQYF
TRBJ2-1	-	TRBV29-1	-	TGCAGCGGTGAGACATCCTACAATGAGCAGTTCTTC	CSGETSYNEQFF
TRBJ1-1	-	TRBV6-4	-	TGTGCCAGCAGTGTCGATGGGGGGTTGACTGAAGCTTTCTTT	CASSVDGGLTEAFF
TRBJ2-5	-	TRBV3-1	TRBD1	TGTGCCAGCAGCCAAGAGGGCAGGGGGCGATTTCAAGAGACCCAGTACTTC	CASSQEGRGRFQETQYF
TRBJ2-7	few	TRBV30	TRBD1	TGTGCCTGGAGTGTACGGCGGGCAGGGGGCGACGAGCAGTACTTC	CAWSVRRAGGDEQYF
TRBJ2-1	-	TRBV18	-	TGTGCCAGCTCACCGGGCACAGGACCCAGTTGGGAGCAGTTCTTC	CASSPGTGPSWEQFF
TRBJ1-4	few	TRBV4-1	-	TGCGCCAGCAGCCAAGATTGGGCGGCTAGCCCGGAAAAACTGTTTTTT	CASSQDWAASPEKLFF
TRBJ2-1	many	TRBV7-9	-	TGTGCCAGCAGTCTCTACCGGAGCTCCTACAATGAGCAGTTCTTC	CASSLYRSSYNEQFF
TRBJ1-1	-	TRBV20-1	-	TGCAGTGCTAGAGTACCGGCGAACACTGAAGCTTTCTTT	CSARVPANTEAFF
TRBJ1-5	few	TRBV20-1	TRBD1	TGCAGTGCTTCCTCGGGACAGGAGGGAGCCCCCCAGCATTTT	CSASSGQEGAPQHF
TRBJ2-1	many	TRBV20-1	-	TGCAGTGCCACCGAAATTAACAATGAGCAGTTCTTC	CSATEINNEQFF
TRBJ2-1	-	TRBV19	TRBD1	TGTGCCAGTAGTATAGGGACAGGGGGCTTCAATGAGCAGTTCTTC	CASSIGTGGFNEQFF
TRBJ2-1	many	TRBV29-1	-	TGCAGCGGGGACCTAGCCGACAACAATGAGCAGTTCTTC	CSGDLADNNEQFF
TRBJ2-1	few	TRBV4-1	-	TGCGCCAGCAGCCAAAGGGGGCCGGGAGTGGATGAGCAGTTCTTC	CASSQRGPGVDEQFF
TRBJ1-2	-	TRBV10-3	TRBD1	TGTGCCATCAGTGGAGGGGGCAAGGGTGGCTACACCTTC	CAISGGGKGGYTF
TRBJ2-7	-	TRBV3-1	TRBD2	TGTGCCAGCAGCCAATTTGAGGCTTCGAGGCTAGCGGGAGGAGGACGGTCCTACGAGCAGTACTTC	CASSQFEASRLAGGGRSYEQYF
TRBJ1-4	-	TRBV7-9	TRBD1	TGTGCCAGCAGCTGGGGACAGGGGGAAAAACTGTTTTTT	CASSWGQGEKLFF
TRBJ2-2	-	TRBV7-2	TRBD2	TGTGCCAGCAGCTTCCTAGCGGGAGTAGGAACCGGGGAGCTGTTTTTT	CASSFLAGVGTGELFF
TRBJ1-1	-	TRBV12-5	-	TGTGCTAGTGCCCCGAGGTCTTCCGTAGGTACTGAAGCTTTCTTT	CASAPRSSVGTEAFF
TRBJ2-1	few	TRBV20-1	TRBD2	TGCAGTGCTGGGGGACTAGCGGGTGAGCAGTTCTTC	CSAGGLAGEQFF
TRBJ2-3	-	TRBV6-5	-	TGTGCCACACGTCGGACGGGGGGCACAGATACGCAGTATTTT	CATRRTGGTDTQYF
TRBJ2-2	-	TRBV30	-	TGTGCCTGGAGTGTATTGGGGGGAGGAACCGGGGAGCTGTTTTTT	CAWSVLGGGTGELFF
TRBJ1-2	-	TRBV10-3	-	TGTGCCATCAGTGGGTCCGGGCAGAGCTATGGCTACACCTTC	CAISGSGQSYGYTF
TRBJ2-3	many	TRBV4-1	-	TGCGCCACCAGGTGGGGGCCTCTCACAGATACGCAGTATTTT	CATRWGPLTDTQYF
TRBJ1-2	many	TRBV7-9	-	TGTGCCAGCAGCTTGGCGGGGACCTATGGCTACACCTTC	CASSLAGTYGYTF
TRBJ1-5	few	TRBV12-3/TRBV12-4	-	TGTGCCAGCAGTCGCTACACAGGAGATAGCAATCAGCCCCAGCATTTT	CASSRYTGDSNQPQHF
TRBJ2-7	many	TRBV5-6	TRBD2	TGTGCCAGCAGCTTGGATCTAGCGGGGGTTTACGAGCAGTACTTC	CASSLDLAGVYEQYF
TRBJ2-3	-	TRBV12-3/TRBV12-4	-	TGTGCCAGCAGTTTAAGGGGCCTAGGTGGCACAGATGTGCAGTATTTT	CASSLRGLGGTDVQYF
TRBJ2-5	-	TRBV12-3/TRBV12-4	-	TGTGCCAGCAACCCAGCGGAGTGGGAGACCCAGTACTTC	CASNPAEWETQYF
TRBJ1-1	-	TRBV5-1	-	TGCGCCAGCAGCTTGGGGGGACCCTACACTGAAGCTTTCTTT	CASSLGGPYTEAFF
TRBJ1-1	-	TRBV4-1	-	TGCGCTAGCAGCCAAGATACGGCAGGGCGGAGGGGAGCTTTCTTT	CASSQDTAGRRGAFF
TRBJ1-3	-	TRBV2	-	TGTGCCAGCAGCCTCCAGGGAAACACCATATATTTT	CASSLQGNTIYF
TRBJ2-1	-	TRBV3-1	TRBD2	TGTGCCAGCAGCCCAATAGCGGGGGGGGATGAGCAGTTCTTC	CASSPIAGGDEQFF
TRBJ2-5	-	TRBV3-1	-	TGTGCCTGCAGCCAAGGAGTGCAGTTTGGCGGCCAAGAGACCCAGTACTTC	CACSQGVQFGGQETQYF
TRBJ2-3	-	TRBV29-1	-	TGCAGCGTCCGAAGTTACGCGGGCACAGATACGCAGTATTTT	CSVRSYAGTDTQYF
TRBJ1-5	-	TRBV2	-	TGTGCCAGCGATCAGGGTAATCAGCCCCAGCATTTT	CASDQGNQPQHF
TRBJ2-7	few	TRBV12-3/TRBV12-4	-	TGTGCCAGCAGTTTTCGTCACGAGCAGTACTTC	CASSFRHEQYF
TRBJ1-1	-	TRBV4-1	-	TGCGCCAGCAGCCAAGTCGGTGAGGGCACTGAAGCTTTCTTT	CASSQVGEGTEAFF
TRBJ1-6	-	TRBV6-4	-	TGTGCCAGCAGTGACTCAGCGGTTTGGGGGGCCATGGATTCACCCCTCCACTTT	CASSDSAVWGAMDSPLHF
TRBJ2-3	-	TRBV20-1	-	TGCAGTGCTAGAAGGGGGAGGCTCGAAGGTACGCAGTATTTT	CSARRGRLEGTQYF
TRBJ1-2	-	TRBV7-2	-	TGTGCCAGCAATCTTGGCTACCAAGAGTACACCTTC	CASNLGYQEYTF
TRBJ1-2	-	TRBV11-2	TRBD1	TGTGCCAGCAGCGAAGGGGGGGACAGGGCCCTTTATGGCTACACCTTC	CASSEGGDRALYGYTF
TRBJ1-4	few	TRBV6-6	TRBD1	TGTGCCAGCAGTTACTTGGAGGGGGCGGGTGAAAAACTGTTTTTT	CASSYLEGAGEKLFF
TRBJ1-2	-	TRBV7-8	-	TGTGCCAGCAGCCACCCGATTAACTATGGCTACACCTTC	CASSHPINYGYTF
TRBJ2-1	-	TRBV5-1	TRBD2	TGCGCCAGCAGCTTGGCCTTGGCTAGCGGGACTGCCTACAATGAGCAGTTCTTC	CASSLALASGTAYNEQFF
TRBJ2-5	many	TRBV20-1	TRBD2	TGCAGTGCTAGAGATCCGGGACTAGCGGCGGAAGCCCAGTACTTC	CSARDPGLAAEAQYF
TRBJ1-5	few	TRBV5-5	-	TGTGCCAGCAGCACGGGAGGAGATCAGCCCCAGCATTTT	CASSTGGDQPQHF
TRBJ1-2	many	TRBV29-1	-	TGCAGCGTTGACGGGAGATATCAATCCTATGGCTACACCTTC	CSVDGRYQSYGYTF
TRBJ2-3	many	TRBV13	TRBD2	TGTGCCAGCAGCTCTGGACTAGCGGGGACAACAGATACGCAGTATTTT	CASSSGLAGTTDTQYF
TRBJ2-2	few	TRBV7-2	-	TGTGCCAGCCGATTAACCCACAGGGCAATAACCGGGGAGCTGTTTTTT	CASRLTHRAITGELFF
TRBJ2-2	few	TRBV12-3/TRBV12-4	-	TGTGCCAGCAGTTTTGGACACCGCACCGGGGAGCTGTTTTTT	CASSFGHRTGELFF
TRBJ2-1	few	TRBV9	TRBD2	TGTGCCAGCAGCGCACAAGCGGGGAGCTCCTACAATGAGCAGTTCTTC	CASSAQAGSSYNEQFF
TRBJ2-4	few	TRBV24-1	-	TGTGCCACCAGTGATTTGAAGGGCCGGGCCAAAAACATTCAGTACTTC	CATSDLKGRAKNIQYF
TRBJ1-1	once	TRBV3-1	-	TGTGCCAGCAGCGAAGGGACCCCCAACCCCGAAGCTTTCTTT	CASSEGTPNPEAFF